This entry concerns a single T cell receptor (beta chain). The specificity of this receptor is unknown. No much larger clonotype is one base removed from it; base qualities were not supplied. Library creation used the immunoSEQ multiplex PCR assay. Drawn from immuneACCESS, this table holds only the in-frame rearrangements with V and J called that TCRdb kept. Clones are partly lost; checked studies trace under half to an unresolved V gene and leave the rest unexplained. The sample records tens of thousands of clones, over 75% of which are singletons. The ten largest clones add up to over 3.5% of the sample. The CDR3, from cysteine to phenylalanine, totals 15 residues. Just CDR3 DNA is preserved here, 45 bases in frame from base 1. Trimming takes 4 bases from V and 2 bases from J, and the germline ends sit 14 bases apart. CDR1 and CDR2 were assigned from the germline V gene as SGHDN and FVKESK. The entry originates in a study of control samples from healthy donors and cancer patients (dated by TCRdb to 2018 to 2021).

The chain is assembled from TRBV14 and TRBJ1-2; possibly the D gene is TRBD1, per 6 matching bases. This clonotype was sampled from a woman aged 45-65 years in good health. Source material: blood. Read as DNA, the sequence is TGTGCCAGCAGCCCATCTTGGGGGCTAAACTATGGCTACACCTTC. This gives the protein CASSPSWGLNYGYTF. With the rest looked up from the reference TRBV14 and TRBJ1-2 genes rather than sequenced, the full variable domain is EAGVTQFPSHSVIEKGQTVTLRCDPISGHDNLYWYRRVMGKEIKFLLHFVKESKQDESGMPNNRFLAERTGGTYSTLKVQPAELEDSGVYFCASSPSWGLNYGYTFGSGTRLTVV.